Below, 21 T cell receptor beta chains from the same sample are listed, as sequenced in a study of vaccination and CD4 T cells after COVID-19. Treatment described: roughly nine-day PBMC culture with coronavirus spike peptide pools or control peptides (ViraFEST assay). It was before the COVID-19 pandemic (2011-2018) that the unexposed donor's CD4+ T cells were collected. Once obtained from cultured CD4+ T cells, the DNA was sequenced using the Oncomine TCR Beta short-read assay. TCRdb used MiXCR to reprocess the PCR reads, holding one entry per CDR3 protein. The sample lists about 5,000 distinct CDR3 sequences; 60% were seen once. For these TCRs, the target antigens are not known. The specimen sequenced was CD4+ T cells from blood, cultured in vitro. The origin of the receptors is a human donor in good health.

The DNA of the CDR3 is TGCGCCAGCAGCCAAACCTATAATTCACCCCTCCACTTT. Translation gives CASSQTYNSPLHF. The gene calls are TRBV4-3 and TRBJ1-6, with D unresolved. Germline lookup yields CDR1 LGHNA and CDR2 YSLEER. This CDR3 contains 13 residues. The ends were cut back, 2 bases at V and 2 bases at J, with 1 base in the middle.

Only a few counts were recorded for this clonotype. The CDR3 DNA follows: TGCAGTGCTAGAGATGGTCGGGGGGCGCATGGCTACACCTTC. Translation gives CSARDGRGAHGYTF. The chain recombines TRBV20-1 with TRBJ1-2; D may be TRBD1 (6 bases). Trimming cost V 0 bases and J 6 bases, with 14 bases left between them. The germline V gene has CDR1 DFQATT and CDR2 SNEGSKA (reference sequence). The CDR3 is 14 residues long.

The chain is built from TRBV5-1 and TRBJ1-2, with D possibly TRBD1 on 6 matching bases. Trimming took 0 bases from V and 8 from J, leaving 11 bases between them. The germline V gene encodes CDR1 SGHRS and CDR2 YFSETQ. The CDR3 extends over 13 amino acids. CDR3 sequence (DNA): TGCGCCAGCAGCTTGGTCGGACAGAGGGGCTACACCTTC. Its protein is CASSLVGQRGYTF.

This clonotype was counted once. The chain is built from TRBV5-1 and TRBJ2-7; D perhaps matches TRBD1 (5 bases). Germline V lookup: CDR1 SGHRS, CDR2 YFSETQ. V lost 4 bases and J lost 2, with 25 bases in between. The CDR3 runs to 18 residues. This CDR3 reads CASSPRTRAATSTYEQYF. For the CDR3, the DNA is TGCGCCAGCAGCCCACGAACCAGGGCAGCAACCAGTACCTACGAGCAGTACTTC.

The chain combines TRBV28 with TRBJ1-2; 7 bases align to TRBD1. Per germline, CDR1 MDHEN and CDR2 SYDVKM. The CDR3 is 14 amino acids. The V gene end was trimmed by 4 bases and the J gene end by 0 bases; junction bases not matched to a gene: 2. The CDR3 DNA reads as TGTGCCAGCAGTTCCGGACAGGCTAACTATGGCTACACCTTC. Protein sequence: CASSSGQANYGYTF.

The chain is built from TRBV7-6 and TRBJ1-3, with D maybe TRBD1 (5 bases). The CDR3 spans 17 residues. Germline values: CDR1 SGHVS, CDR2 FNYEAQ. Trimming removed 1 base at V and 1 base at J, with 14 bases between. CDR3 sequence: CASSLVGTKKSGNTIYF. The CDR3 nucleotides are TGTGCCAGCAGCTTAGTGGGGACGAAGAAGTCTGGAAACACCATATATTTT.

The chain recombines TRBV20-1 with TRBJ1-6; D is ambiguous. The CDR3 loop spans 14 amino acids. CDR1 and CDR2 (germline): DFQATT, SNEGSKA (reference sequence). V dropped 4 bases and J dropped 0 bases, with 7 bases sitting between them. The CDR3 DNA sequence: TGCAGTGCTACCGTGAGCTCCTATAATTCACCCCTCCACTTT. It encodes CSATVSSYNSPLHF.

This chain joins TRBV7-2 and TRBJ2-5; TRBD2 aligns across 7 bases. V lost 1 base, J lost 4 bases, and 6 bases stayed unmatched. The CDR3 runs to 15 residues. The germline CDR1 and CDR2 sequences are SGHTA and FQGNSA. In DNA form, the CDR3 reads TGTGCCAGCAGCTTAGATCGGGCTAGCGGAGAGACCCAGTACTTC. Its translation: CASSLDRASGETQYF.

V is TRBV29-1 and J is TRBJ2-5; TRBD1 matches 7 bases. After removal of 6 bases from V and 5 bases from J, the junction contained 18 bases not matched to a gene. CDR1 is SQVTM and CDR2 is ANQGSEA in the germline V gene. This CDR3 comprises 16 residues. This CDR3 reads CSVSTPTGLSSETQYF. The CDR3 DNA is TGCAGCGTGTCCACCCCGACAGGGCTTTCTAGCGAGACCCAGTACTTC.

The chain is built from TRBV7-9 and TRBJ2-1; 15 nucleotides agree with TRBD2. V dropped 1 base and J dropped 7; count of bases not matched to a gene: 8. Germline loops: CDR1 SEHNR, CDR2 FQNEAQ (reference sequence). CDR3 size: 18 residues. CDR3 region: CASSLGGLAGGSTNEQFF. The CDR3 bases are TGTGCCAGCAGCTTAGGGGGACTAGCGGGGGGCAGTACGAATGAGCAGTTCTTC.

The chain uses TRBV20-1 and TRBJ1-6; D is possibly TRBD1 (5 bases). Germline V gene lookup returns CDR1 DFQATT and CDR2 SNEGSKA (reference sequence). Trimming took off 2 bases at V and 7 bases at J, with 15 bases between the two ends. The CDR3 is 15 amino acids. The CDR3 sequence: CSARHRNRSNSPLHF. The CDR3 DNA follows: TGCAGTGCTAGACACAGGAACAGATCGAATTCACCCCTCCACTTT.

This rearrangement joins TRBV27 to TRBJ1-5; the D is unclear. The V end lost 8 bases, the J end lost 3 bases, and 14 bases lay between the germline ends. This CDR3 has 14 amino acids. CDR1 is MNHEY and CDR2 is SMNVEV in the germline V gene (reference sequence). This CDR3 reads CASRREGTNQPQHF. The CDR3 nucleotides are TGTGCCAGCCGCCGGGAAGGAACCAATCAGCCCCAGCATTTT.

This clonotype was detected only a few times. The CDR3 loop is CASTSAEAQHF. DNA for the CDR3: TGTGCCAGTACAAGTGCTGAGGCCCAGCATTTT. This sequence joins TRBV19 and TRBJ1-5, with D uncertain. The germline V gene has CDR1 LNHDA and CDR2 SQIVND (reference sequence). There are 11 residues in the CDR3. V was cut by 7 bases and J by 11 bases, with 12 bases left in between.

A few counts support this clonotype. The chain employs TRBV27 and TRBJ2-7; tentatively, D is TRBD1 (5 bases). Germline V CDR1 and CDR2: MNHEY, SMNVEV (reference sequence). Trimming took 6 bases from V and 2 from J, leaving 11 bases between them. The CDR3 covers 13 residues. CDR3: CASSGSGTYEQYF. The DNA for the CDR3 is TGTGCCAGCAGCGGGTCAGGGACCTACGAGCAGTACTTC.

V usage is TRBV7-2 and J usage is TRBJ2-7; D is undetermined. Germline V lookup: CDR1 SGHTA, CDR2 FQGNSA. The V end lost 2 bases, the J end lost 4 bases, and 9 bases lay between the germline ends. The CDR3 has 13 residues. The CDR3 DNA is TGTGCCAGCAGCTTACGGGTGGGGTACGAGCAGTACTTC. Amino acid sequence: CASSLRVGYEQYF.

This clonotype has a handful of counts. The rearrangement joins TRBV20-1 to TRBJ1-5; no definite D call. The length of the CDR3 is 15 residues. V was pared by 5 bases and J by 1 base, with 15 bases between. Germline V gives CDR1 DFQATT, CDR2 SNEGSKA (reference sequence). The CDR3 DNA follows: TGCAGTGCTGGGAGCGTGGTTGGGAGCAATCAGCCCCAGCATTTT. Residues: CSAGSVVGSNQPQHF.

This clonotype has only a few counts. The chain employs TRBV12-3 or TRBV12-4 and TRBJ1-2; TRBD1 might be the D (5 bases). Trimming took off 5 bases at V and 5 bases at J, with 9 bases between the two ends. This CDR3 is 12 amino acids long. Here the CDR3 reads CASSPGVYGYTF. For the CDR3, the DNA is TGTGCCAGCAGTCCGGGGGTATATGGCTACACCTTC.

J is TRBJ2-1 and V is TRBV6-1; 11 nucleotides agree with TRBD2. CDR1 is MNHNS and CDR2 is SASEGT in the germline V gene. CDR3 size: 17 residues. Losses at the gene ends were 6 bases for V and 6 bases for J; bases not matched to a gene: 13. As DNA, the CDR3 is TGTGCCAGCAGGCAGACTAGCGGGAAAACTTTGGGCAATGAGCAGTTCTTC. This gives the protein CASRQTSGKTLGNEQFF.

This clonotype was observed a handful of times. The J gene is TRBJ1-2, the V gene TRBV7-8; possible D gene TRBD1, 5 bases. Germline CDR1 and CDR2: SGHVS and FQNEAQ. V was cut by 2 bases and J by 1 base, with 11 bases left in between. The CDR3 sequence is 15 residues long. CDR3 amino acids: CASSLIDSFNYGYTF. CDR3 bases: TGTGCCAGCAGCTTAATTGACAGTTTTAACTATGGCTACACCTTC.

The genes are TRBV19 and TRBJ2-3; possible D gene TRBD2, 7 bases. Trimming cost V 7 bases and J 4 bases, with 21 bases left between them. Germline assignment: CDR1 LNHDA and CDR2 SQIVND (reference sequence). This CDR3 spans 16 amino acids. The CDR3 reads CASTPFWQGRADTQYF. Here the CDR3 DNA reads TGTGCCAGTACTCCCTTCTGGCAGGGGAGGGCAGATACGCAGTATTTT.

This chain connects TRBV6-2 or TRBV6-3 to TRBJ2-5, with a tentative D call TRBD1 (8 bases). The CDR3 extends over 15 amino acids. Trimming removed 4 bases from V and 2 bases from J, with 14 bases in between. Germline assignment: CDR1 MNHEY and CDR2 SVGEGT. The CDR3 reads CASSFTGGVQETQYF. Written as DNA, the CDR3 is TGTGCCAGCAGTTTTACAGGGGGGGTACAAGAGACCCAGTACTTC.